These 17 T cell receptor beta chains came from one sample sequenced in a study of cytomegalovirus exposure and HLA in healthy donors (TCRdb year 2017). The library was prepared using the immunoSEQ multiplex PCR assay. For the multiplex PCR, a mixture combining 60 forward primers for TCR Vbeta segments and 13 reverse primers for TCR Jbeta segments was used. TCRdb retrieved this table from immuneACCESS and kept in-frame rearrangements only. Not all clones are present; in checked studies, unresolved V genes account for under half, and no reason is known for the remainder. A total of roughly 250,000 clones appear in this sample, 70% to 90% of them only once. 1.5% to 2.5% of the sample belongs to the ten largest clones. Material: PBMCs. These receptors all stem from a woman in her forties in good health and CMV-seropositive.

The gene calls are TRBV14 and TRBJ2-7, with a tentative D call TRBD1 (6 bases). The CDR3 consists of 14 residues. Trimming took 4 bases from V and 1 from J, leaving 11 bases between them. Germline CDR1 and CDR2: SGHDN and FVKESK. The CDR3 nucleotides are TGTGCCAGCAGCCTTGAGACAGGATCCTACGAGCAGTACTTC. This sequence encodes CASSLETGSYEQYF.

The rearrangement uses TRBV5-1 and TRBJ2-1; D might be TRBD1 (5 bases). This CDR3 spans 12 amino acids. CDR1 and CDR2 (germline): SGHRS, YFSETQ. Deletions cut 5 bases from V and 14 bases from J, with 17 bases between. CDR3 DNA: TGCGCCAGCAGTCCGTCTGGCAGGGAAAAGTTCTTC. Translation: CASSPSGREKFF.

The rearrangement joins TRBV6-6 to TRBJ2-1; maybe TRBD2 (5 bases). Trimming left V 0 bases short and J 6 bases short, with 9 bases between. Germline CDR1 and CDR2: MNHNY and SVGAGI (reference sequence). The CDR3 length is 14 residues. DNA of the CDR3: TGTGCCAGCAGTTACTCGCGGGTGGTCAATGAGCAGTTCTTC. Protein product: CASSYSRVVNEQFF.

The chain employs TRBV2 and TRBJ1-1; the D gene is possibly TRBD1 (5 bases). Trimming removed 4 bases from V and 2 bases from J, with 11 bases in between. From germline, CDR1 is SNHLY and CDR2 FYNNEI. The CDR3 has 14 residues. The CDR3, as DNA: TGTGCCAGCAGTGTGTTTCAGGGAAACACTGAAGCTTTCTTT. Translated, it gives CASSVFQGNTEAFF.

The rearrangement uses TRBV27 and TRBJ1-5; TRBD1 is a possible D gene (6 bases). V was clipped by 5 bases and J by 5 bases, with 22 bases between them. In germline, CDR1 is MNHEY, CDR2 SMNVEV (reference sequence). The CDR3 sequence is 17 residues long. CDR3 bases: TGTGCCAGCAGTAGTTTAGGGCTTGCACAGGGTGATCAGCCCCAGCATTTT. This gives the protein CASSSLGLAQGDQPQHF.

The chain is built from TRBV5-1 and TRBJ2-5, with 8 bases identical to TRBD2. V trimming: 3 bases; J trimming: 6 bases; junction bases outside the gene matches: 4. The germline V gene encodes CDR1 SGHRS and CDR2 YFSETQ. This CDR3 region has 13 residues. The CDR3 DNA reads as TGCGCCAGCAGCTCCGGGACTAGTAAGACCCAGTACTTC. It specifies CASSSGTSKTQYF.

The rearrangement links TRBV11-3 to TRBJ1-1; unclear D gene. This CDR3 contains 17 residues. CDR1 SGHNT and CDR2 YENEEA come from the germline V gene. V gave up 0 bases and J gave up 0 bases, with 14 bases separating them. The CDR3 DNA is TGTGCCAGCAGCTTAGATGCGGGTGGGCTAATGAACACTGAAGCTTTCTTT. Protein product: CASSLDAGGLMNTEAFF.

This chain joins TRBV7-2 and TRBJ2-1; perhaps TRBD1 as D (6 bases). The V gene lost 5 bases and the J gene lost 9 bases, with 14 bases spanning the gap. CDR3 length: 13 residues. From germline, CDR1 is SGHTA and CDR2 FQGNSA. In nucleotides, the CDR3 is TGTGCCAGCAGCCTGGACAGTCCGCCTGAGCAGTTCTTC. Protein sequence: CASSLDSPPEQFF.

Here the CDR3 reads CASSLQGPDTQYF. The CDR3 region has the DNA TGTGCCAGCAGTTTGCAGGGGCCGGATACGCAGTATTTT. V is TRBV6-5 and J is TRBJ2-3, with D possibly matching TRBD1 (6 bases). Trimming removed 4 bases at V and 6 bases at J, with 11 bases between. CDR3 length: 13 residues. Germline V gene sequence: CDR1 MNHEY, CDR2 SVGAGI.

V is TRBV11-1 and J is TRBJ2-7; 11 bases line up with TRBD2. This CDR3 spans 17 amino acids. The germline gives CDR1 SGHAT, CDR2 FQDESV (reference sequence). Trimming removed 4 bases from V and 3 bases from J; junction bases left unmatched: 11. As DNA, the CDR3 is TGTGCCAGCAGCTCCTCGGGTAGCGGGAGGGCCGGCTACGAGCAGTACTTC. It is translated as CASSSSGSGRAGYEQYF.

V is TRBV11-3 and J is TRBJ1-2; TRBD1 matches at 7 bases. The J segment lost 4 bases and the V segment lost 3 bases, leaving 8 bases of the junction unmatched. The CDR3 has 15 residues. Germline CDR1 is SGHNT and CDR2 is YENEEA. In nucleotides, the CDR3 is TGTGCCAGCAGCTTTCGACAGGGTAAAATCTATGGCTACACCTTC. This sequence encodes CASSFRQGKIYGYTF.

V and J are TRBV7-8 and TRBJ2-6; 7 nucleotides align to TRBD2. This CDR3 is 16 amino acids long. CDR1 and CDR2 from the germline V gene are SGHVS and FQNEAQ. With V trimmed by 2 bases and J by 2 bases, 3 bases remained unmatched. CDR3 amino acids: CASSLPAGAGANVLTF. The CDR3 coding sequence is TGTGCCAGCAGCTTACCGGCGGGGGCTGGGGCCAACGTCCTGACTTTC.

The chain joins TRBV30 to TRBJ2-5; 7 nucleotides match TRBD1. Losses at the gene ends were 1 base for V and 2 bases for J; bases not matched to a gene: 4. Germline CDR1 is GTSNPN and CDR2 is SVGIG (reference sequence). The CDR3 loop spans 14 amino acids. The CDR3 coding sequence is TGTGCCTGGAGTGCGGACAGGTATCAAGAGACCCAGTACTTC. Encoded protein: CAWSADRYQETQYF.

DNA of the CDR3: TGTGCCAGTAGCAACCCCCTGGGAGGGGGGAGCACAGATACGCAGTATTTT. Encoded protein: CASSNPLGGGSTDTQYF. The chain carries TRBV19 and TRBJ2-3; possible D gene TRBD2, 7 bases. The CDR3 contains 17 residues. Germline CDR1 is LNHDA and CDR2 is SQIVND (reference sequence). With 6 bases removed from V and 0 bases from J, the gap between germline ends came to 19 bases.

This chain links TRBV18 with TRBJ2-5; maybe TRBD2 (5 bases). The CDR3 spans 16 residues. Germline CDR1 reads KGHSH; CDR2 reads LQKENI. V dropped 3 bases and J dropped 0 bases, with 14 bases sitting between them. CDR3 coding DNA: TGTGCCAGCTCACCGGTCGATCGGGGATACCAAGAGACCCAGTACTTC. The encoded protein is CASSPVDRGYQETQYF. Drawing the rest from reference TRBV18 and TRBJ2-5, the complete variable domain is NAGVMQNPRHLVRRRGQEARLRCSPMKGHSHVYWYRQLPEEGLKFMVYLQKENIIDESGMPKERFSAEFPKEGPSILRIQQVVRGDSAAYFCASSPVDRGYQETQYFGPGTRLLVL.

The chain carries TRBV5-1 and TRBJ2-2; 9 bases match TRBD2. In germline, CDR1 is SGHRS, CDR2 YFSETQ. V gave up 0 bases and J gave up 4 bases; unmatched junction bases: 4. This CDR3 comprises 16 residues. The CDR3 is CASSLELAGFTGELFF. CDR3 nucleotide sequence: TGCGCCAGCAGCTTGGAACTAGCGGGTTTCACCGGGGAGCTGTTTTTT.

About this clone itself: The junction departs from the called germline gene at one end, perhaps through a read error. This chain's CDR3 is CSSSLKQGATNEKLFF. CDR3 nucleotides: TGTTCCAGCAGCTTAAAGCAGGGCGCAACTAATGAAAAACTGTTTTTT. This sequence joins TRBV7-9 and TRBJ1-4; weak D call: TRBD1 (5 bases). CDR1 and CDR2 from the germline V gene are SEHNR and FQNEAQ (reference sequence). The CDR3 runs to 16 residues.